This T cell receptor beta chain stems from a study of response to subunit inactivated influenza vaccine. TCRdb passed the RT-PCR reads through MiXCR, listing each CDR3 protein once. Here the sample spans about 570,000 distinct CDR3 sequences, around 11% being singletons. Germline lookup yields CDR1 LGHNA and CDR2 YSLEER. V was trimmed by 4 bases and J by 3 bases, leaving 15 bases between them. The length of the CDR3 is 16 residues. The sample was also reused in another study, on T cells expressing NK-cell markers. This second study says: 5'RACE template switching built TCR beta cDNA with unique molecular identifiers. Repertoire data for TCR beta were derived from sorted T cells (CD3+CD56+NKG2C+, CD3+CD56+NKG2C- and CD3+CD56-NKG2C+). Only alpha-beta TCR T cells were sorted in several experiments, using an anti-gamma-delta TCR antibody. A handful of donors showed these clonotypes also leading the CD3+CD56-NKG2C+ fraction.

Here the sequenced sample was PBMCs from blood, taken on the day of vaccination. This receptor was obtained from a man aged 50-59 years who received an inactivated influenza vaccine. J is TRBJ1-4 and V is TRBV4-3, with TRBD1 as a possible D gene (6 bases). CDR3 nucleotide sequence: TGCGCCAGCAGCCGGGGGCAGGGAGGGTCTAATGAAAAACTGTTTTTT. Amino acid sequence: CASSRGQGGSNEKLFF.